This T cell receptor (beta chain) was obtained from a study of Graves' ophthalmopathy and Graves' hyperthyroidism. By definition, stable hyperthyroidism involved no ophthalmopathy within 18 months of follow-up. Amplification of the TCR beta CDR3 regions used RNA transcripts (as template). HTBI-primed first-round RT-PCR preceded second-round multiplex PCR. TCRdb analysed the multiplex PCR reads with MiXCR anew, one entry per CDR3 protein. The repertoire holds about 380,000 distinct CDR3 sequences, with 15% as singletons. This clonotype showed up many times. Antigen unknown. Study observations and caveats: A model built from 13 signatures distinguished ophthalmopathy from stable hyperthyroidism with about 90% sensitivity and approximately 80% specificity.

The receptor comes from a woman in her late teens or twenties with stable Graves' hyperthyroidism. Specimen: peripheral blood.

CDR3 protein: CASMLVNTEAFF. DNA of the CDR3: TGTGCCAGCATGTTGGTGAACACTGAAGCTTTCTTT. The chain carries TRBV7-8 and TRBJ1-1; D gene unclear. Germline V CDR1 and CDR2: SGHVS, FQNEAQ. This CDR3 region has 12 residues. With 7 bases removed from V and 0 bases from J, the gap between germline ends came to 6 bases.